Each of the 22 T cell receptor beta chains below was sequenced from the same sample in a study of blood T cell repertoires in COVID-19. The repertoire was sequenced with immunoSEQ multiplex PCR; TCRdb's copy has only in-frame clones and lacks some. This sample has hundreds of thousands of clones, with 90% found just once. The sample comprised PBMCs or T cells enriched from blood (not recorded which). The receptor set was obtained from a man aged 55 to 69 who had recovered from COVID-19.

CDR3 amino acids: CASSLESGFSPLHF. CDR3 nucleotides: TGTGCCAGCAGCTTAGAATCAGGGTTTTCACCCCTCCACTTT. The V and J genes are TRBV7-9 and TRBJ1-6, with D perhaps matching TRBD1 (5 bases). Trimming removed 1 base from V and 9 bases from J, with 10 bases in between. The CDR3 covers 14 residues. Germline V gives CDR1 SEHNR, CDR2 FQNEAQ (reference sequence).

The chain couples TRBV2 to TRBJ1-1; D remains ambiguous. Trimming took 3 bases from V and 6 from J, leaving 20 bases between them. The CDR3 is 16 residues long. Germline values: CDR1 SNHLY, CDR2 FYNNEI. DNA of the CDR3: TGTGCCAGCAGTGAGGCAGGTTTAGGCCTAACCTCTGAAGCTTTCTTT. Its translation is CASSEAGLGLTSEAFF.

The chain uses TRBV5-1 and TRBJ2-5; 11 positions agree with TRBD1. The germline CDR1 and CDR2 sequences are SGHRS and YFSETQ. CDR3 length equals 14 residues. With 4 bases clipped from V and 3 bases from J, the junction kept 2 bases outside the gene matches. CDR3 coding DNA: TGCGCCAGCAGCATGGGACAGGGGGAAGAGACCCAGTACTTC. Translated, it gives CASSMGQGEETQYF.

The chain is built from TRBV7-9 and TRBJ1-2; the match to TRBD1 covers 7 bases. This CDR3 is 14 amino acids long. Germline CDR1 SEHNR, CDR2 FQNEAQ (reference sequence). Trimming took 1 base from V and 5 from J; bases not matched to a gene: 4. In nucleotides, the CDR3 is TGTGCCAGCAGCTTAGGAGGGACAGAGTATGGCTACACCTTC. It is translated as CASSLGGTEYGYTF.

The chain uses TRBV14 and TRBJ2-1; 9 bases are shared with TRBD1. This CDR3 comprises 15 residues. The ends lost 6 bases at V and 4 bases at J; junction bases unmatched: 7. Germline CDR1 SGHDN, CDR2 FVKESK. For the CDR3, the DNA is TGTGCCAGCAGTCTAAGCGGGACAGGGTACAATGAGCAGTTCTTC. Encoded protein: CASSLSGTGYNEQFF.

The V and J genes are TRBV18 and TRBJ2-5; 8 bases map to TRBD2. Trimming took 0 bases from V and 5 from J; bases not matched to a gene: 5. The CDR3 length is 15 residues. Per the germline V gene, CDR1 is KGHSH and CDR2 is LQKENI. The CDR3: CASSPPGLGAETQYF. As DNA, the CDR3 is TGTGCCAGCTCACCACCGGGACTAGGTGCCGAGACCCAGTACTTC.

CDR3 in DNA: TGTGCCAGCACGACAGTAATGAACACTGAAGCTTTCTTT. Its translation: CASTTVMNTEAFF. The rearrangement uses TRBV7-3 and TRBJ1-1; possibly TRBD1 for D (5 bases). Between the trimmed V and J ends, which lost 7 bases and 0 bases, there was a span of 9 bases. The CDR3 spans 13 residues. Germline loops: CDR1 SGHTA, CDR2 FQGTGA. Complete variable domain (other parts from reference TRBV7-3 and TRBJ1-1): GAGVSQTPSNKVTEKGKYVELRCDPISGHTALYWYRQSLGQGPEFLIYFQGTGAADDSGLPNDRFFAVRPEGSVSTLKIQRTERGDSAVYLCASTTVMNTEAFFGQGTRLTVV.

The CDR3 loop reads CASSGLAGYNEQFF. In DNA, the CDR3 is TGCGCCAGCAGCGGTCTAGCGGGATACAATGAGCAGTTCTTC. This rearrangement joins TRBV4-1 to TRBJ2-1; 9 bases are a match to TRBD2. Germline loops: CDR1 MGHRA, CDR2 YSYEKL. The CDR3 covers 14 residues. The V gene end was trimmed by 5 bases and the J gene end by 4 bases; junction bases not matched to a gene: 3.

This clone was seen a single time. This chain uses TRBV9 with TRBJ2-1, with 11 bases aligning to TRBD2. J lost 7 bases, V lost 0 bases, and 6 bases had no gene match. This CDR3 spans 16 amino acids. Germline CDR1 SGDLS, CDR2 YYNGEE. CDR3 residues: CASSVVAGGPKNEQFF. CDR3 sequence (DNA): TGTGCCAGCAGCGTAGTAGCGGGGGGGCCTAAAAATGAGCAGTTCTTC.

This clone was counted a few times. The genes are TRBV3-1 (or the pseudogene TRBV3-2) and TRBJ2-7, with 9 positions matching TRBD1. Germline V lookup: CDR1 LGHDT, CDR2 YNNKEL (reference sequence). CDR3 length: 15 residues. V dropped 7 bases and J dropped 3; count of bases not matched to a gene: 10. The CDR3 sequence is CASTTSGTGIYEQYF. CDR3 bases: TGTGCCAGCACTACCTCCGGGACAGGGATCTACGAGCAGTACTTC.

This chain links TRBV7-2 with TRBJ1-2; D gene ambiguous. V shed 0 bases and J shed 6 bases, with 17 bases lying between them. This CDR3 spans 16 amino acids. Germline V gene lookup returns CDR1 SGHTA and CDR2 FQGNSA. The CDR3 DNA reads TGTGCCAGCAGCTTAGCCGGGAGTTTAAGTCAAAATGGCTACACCTTC. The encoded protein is CASSLAGSLSQNGYTF. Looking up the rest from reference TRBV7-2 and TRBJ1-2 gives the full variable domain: GAGVSQSPSNKVTEKGKDVELRCDPISGHTALYWYRQSLGQGLEFLIYFQGNSAPDKSGLPSDRFSAERTGGSVSTLTIQRTQQEDSAVYLCASSLAGSLSQNGYTFGSGTRLTVV.

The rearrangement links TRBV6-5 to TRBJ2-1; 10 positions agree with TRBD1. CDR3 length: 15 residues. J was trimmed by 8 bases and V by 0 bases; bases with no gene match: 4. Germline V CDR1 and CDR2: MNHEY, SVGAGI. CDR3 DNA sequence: TGTGCCAGCAGTTACTCCGGGACAGGGGCATATGAGCAGTTCTTC. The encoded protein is CASSYSGTGAYEQFF.

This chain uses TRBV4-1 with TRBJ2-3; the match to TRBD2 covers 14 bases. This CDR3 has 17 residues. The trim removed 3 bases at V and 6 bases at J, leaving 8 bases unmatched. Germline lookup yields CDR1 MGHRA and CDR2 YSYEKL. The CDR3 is CASSQVTSGRAGDTQYF. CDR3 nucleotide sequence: TGCGCCAGCAGCCAGGTGACTAGCGGGAGGGCCGGGGATACGCAGTATTTT.

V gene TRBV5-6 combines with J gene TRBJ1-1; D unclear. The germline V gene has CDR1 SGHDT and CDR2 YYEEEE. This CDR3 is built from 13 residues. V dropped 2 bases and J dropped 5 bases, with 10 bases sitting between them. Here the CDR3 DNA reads TGTGCCAGCAGCTTTGGGTGGAGGACTGAAGCTTTCTTT. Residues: CASSFGWRTEAFF.

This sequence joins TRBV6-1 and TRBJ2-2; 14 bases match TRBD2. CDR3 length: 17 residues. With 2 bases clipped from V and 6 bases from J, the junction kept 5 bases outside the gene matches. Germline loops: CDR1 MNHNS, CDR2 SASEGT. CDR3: CASSEPGLAGGAGELFF. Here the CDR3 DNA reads TGTGCCAGCAGTGAACCCGGACTAGCGGGAGGAGCCGGGGAGCTGTTTTTT.

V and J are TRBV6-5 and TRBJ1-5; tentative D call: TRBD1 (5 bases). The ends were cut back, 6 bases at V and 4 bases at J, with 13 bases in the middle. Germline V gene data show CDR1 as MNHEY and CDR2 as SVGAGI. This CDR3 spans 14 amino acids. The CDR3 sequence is CASRFRQNNQPQHF. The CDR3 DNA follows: TGTGCCAGCAGATTTCGACAGAATAATCAGCCCCAGCATTTT.

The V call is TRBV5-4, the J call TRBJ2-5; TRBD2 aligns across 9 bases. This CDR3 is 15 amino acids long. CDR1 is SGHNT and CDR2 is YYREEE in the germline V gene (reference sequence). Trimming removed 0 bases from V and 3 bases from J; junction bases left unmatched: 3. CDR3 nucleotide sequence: TGTGCCAGCAGCTTGGTGGGCGGGGGGGAAGAGACCCAGTACTTC. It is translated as CASSLVGGGEETQYF.

The CDR3 here is CASSTHDRGLGYGYTF. CDR3 DNA: TGTGCCAGCAGCACCCACGACAGGGGTCTAGGCTATGGCTACACCTTC. This chain connects TRBV9 to TRBJ1-2, with 8 nucleotides matching TRBD1. The length of the CDR3 is 16 residues. V lost 4 bases to trimming and J lost 4 bases; unmatched junction nucleotides: 12. The germline V gene has CDR1 SGDLS and CDR2 YYNGEE.

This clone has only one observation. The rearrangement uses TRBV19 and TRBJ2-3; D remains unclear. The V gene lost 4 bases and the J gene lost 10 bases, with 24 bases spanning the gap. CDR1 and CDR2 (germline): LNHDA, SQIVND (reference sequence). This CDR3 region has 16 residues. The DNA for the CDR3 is TGTGCCAGTAGTACCCCCCAGTTCAAGCGATCTGATGCGCAGTATTTT. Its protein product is CASSTPQFKRSDAQYF.

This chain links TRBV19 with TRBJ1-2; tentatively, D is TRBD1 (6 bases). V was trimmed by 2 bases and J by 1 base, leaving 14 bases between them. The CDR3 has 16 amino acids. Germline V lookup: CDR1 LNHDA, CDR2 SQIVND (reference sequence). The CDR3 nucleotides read TGTGCCAGTAGTATACTAACGACAGGCGGTAACTATGGCTACACCTTC. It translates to CASSILTTGGNYGYTF.

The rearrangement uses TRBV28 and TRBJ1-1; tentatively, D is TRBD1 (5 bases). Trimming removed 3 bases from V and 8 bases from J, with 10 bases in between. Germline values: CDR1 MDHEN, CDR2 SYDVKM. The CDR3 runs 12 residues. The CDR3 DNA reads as TGTGCCAGCAGTTTGGGGGGTTTGGAAGCTTTCTTT. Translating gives CASSLGGLEAFF.

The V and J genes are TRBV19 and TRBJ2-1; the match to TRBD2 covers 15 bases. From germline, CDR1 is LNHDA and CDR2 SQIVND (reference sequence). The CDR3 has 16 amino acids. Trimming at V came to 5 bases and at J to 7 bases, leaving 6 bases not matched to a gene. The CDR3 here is CASSPWTSGRGNEQFF. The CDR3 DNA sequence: TGTGCCAGTAGTCCCTGGACTAGCGGGAGGGGGAATGAGCAGTTCTTC.